The next 31 T cell receptor beta chains were all read from a single sample in a study of shared clonotypes between healthy human individuals. The assay was immunoSEQ multiplex PCR, and TCRdb's table has in-frame clones only and misses some. Of 2 million or so clones in the sample, 85% to 95% were seen once. The specimen sequenced was naive CD4+ T cells sorted from blood. The sample's subset: CD45RA+ positively selected. Receptors originate from a man younger than 35 in good health.

The CDR3 coding sequence is TGTGCCAGCACCATCACAGGGGTGTATGGCTACACCTTC. It specifies CASTITGVYGYTF. The genes are TRBV28 and TRBJ1-2; 7 bases map to TRBD1. This CDR3 is built from 13 residues. Germline lookup yields CDR1 MDHEN and CDR2 SYDVKM. J was trimmed by 5 bases and V by 7 bases; bases with no gene match: 7.

CDR3 DNA sequence: TGTGCCAGCAGTTACTCGTGGGACAGGAGAGAGACCCAGTACTTC. Residues: CASSYSWDRRETQYF. The genes are TRBV6-5 and TRBJ2-5, with 8 bases matching TRBD1. V shed 0 bases, J shed 4 bases, and the junction held 4 bases outside the gene matches. Per germline, CDR1 MNHEY and CDR2 SVGAGI. This CDR3 has 15 amino acids.

This clone was recorded once. This chain links TRBV11-1 with TRBJ1-1; the D is unclear. This CDR3 spans 15 amino acids. V lost 5 bases, J lost 5 bases, and 18 bases lay in between. Germline V gene sequence: CDR1 SGHAT, CDR2 FQDESV (reference sequence). The CDR3 DNA sequence: TGTGCCAGCAGCCCTTTGGTGGGAGGGCTAACTGAAGCTTTCTTT. This codes for CASSPLVGGLTEAFF.

The chain is built from TRBV20-1 and TRBJ1-1; D gene unclear. This CDR3 has 11 residues. The germline CDR1 and CDR2 sequences are DFQATT and SNEGSKA (reference sequence). The V end lost 3 bases, the J end lost 4 bases, and 6 bases lay between the germline ends. The CDR3 sequence is CSASWGTEAFF. DNA of the CDR3: TGCAGTGCTAGCTGGGGCACTGAAGCTTTCTTT.

This clone was picked up one time. This sequence joins TRBV5-6 and TRBJ1-2; D not certain. The CDR3 consists of 14 residues. V was clipped by 4 bases and J by 0 bases, with 10 bases between them. Germline CDR1 reads SGHDT; CDR2 reads YYEEEE. As DNA, the CDR3 is TGTGCCAGCAGCCCTGTGGGAGCTAACTATGGCTACACCTTC. Translating gives CASSPVGANYGYTF.

The V gene is TRBV18, the J gene TRBJ1-1; 7 nucleotides align to TRBD1. The CDR3 covers 15 residues. V shed 5 bases, J shed 0 bases, and the junction held 6 bases outside the gene matches. Germline V lookup: CDR1 KGHSH, CDR2 LQKENI. Here the CDR3 reads CASSSSGQMNTEAFF. Written as DNA, the CDR3 is TGTGCCAGCTCATCGTCGGGACAGATGAACACTGAAGCTTTCTTT.

The chain has TRBV4-3 and TRBJ2-6; D is tentatively TRBD1 or TRBD2 (5 bases each). The CDR3 contains 18 residues. Trimming left V 0 bases short and J 0 bases short, with 12 bases between. Looked up from germline, CDR1 is LGHNA and CDR2 is YSLEER. CDR3 protein: CASSQDGDESSGANVLTF. The CDR3 nucleotides read TGCGCCAGCAGCCAAGATGGGGACGAGAGCTCTGGGGCCAACGTCCTGACTTTC.

The chain is built from TRBV2 and TRBJ1-2; D is unresolved. V was clipped by 4 bases and J by 1 base, with 13 bases between them. The CDR3 totals 15 residues. Looked up from germline, CDR1 is SNHLY and CDR2 is FYNNEI. The CDR3 DNA follows: TGTGCCAGCAGTGTAGGAGACGGACTTAACTATGGCTACACCTTC. Amino acids: CASSVGDGLNYGYTF.

The sample holds one count of this clone. CDR3 bases: TGTGCCACTCTGGACAGGGGGGTTTCGGCTGAAGCTTTCTTT. Protein product: CATLDRGVSAEAFF. The chain is built from TRBV6-1 and TRBJ1-1, with 10 bases lining up with TRBD1. After removal of 10 bases from V and 6 bases from J, the junction contained 11 bases not matched to a gene. CDR1 and CDR2 from the germline V gene are MNHNS and SASEGT. The length of the CDR3 is 14 residues.

This clone has just one count. J is TRBJ1-5 and V is TRBV6-1; tentatively, D is TRBD1 (5 bases). With 1 base removed from V and 4 bases from J, the gap between germline ends came to 11 bases. The germline V gene encodes CDR1 MNHNS and CDR2 SASEGT. The CDR3 covers 15 residues. CDR3 in amino acids: CASSEGGQKNQPQHF. CDR3 DNA sequence: TGTGCCAGCAGTGAAGGGGGCCAGAAAAATCAGCCCCAGCATTTT.

The chain couples TRBV14 to TRBJ1-2; possible D gene TRBD1, 6 bases. Deletions cut 1 base from V and 4 bases from J, with 13 bases between. In germline, CDR1 is SGHDN, CDR2 FVKESK. CDR3 size: 15 residues. The CDR3 DNA follows: TGTGCCAGCAGCCAAGTGGCAGGGGCCGCCTATGGCTACACCTTC. Its translation is CASSQVAGAAYGYTF.

The CDR3 DNA sequence: TGCGCCAGCAACCCGGGCGGGGTGTTAGCCAAAAACATTCAGTACTTC. It translates to CASNPGGVLAKNIQYF. This rearrangement joins TRBV5-1 to TRBJ2-4; D is perhaps TRBD2 (6 bases). Germline loops: CDR1 SGHRS, CDR2 YFSETQ. The CDR3 runs to 16 residues. The ends were cut back, 6 bases at V and 0 bases at J, with 16 bases in the middle.

In this sample, this clone turned up a few times. The chain links TRBV5-1 to TRBJ2-5; 8 bases align to TRBD2. The CDR3 is 15 amino acids. J was trimmed by 2 bases and V by 9 bases; bases with no gene match: 12. Looked up from germline, CDR1 is SGHRS and CDR2 is YFSETQ. Here the CDR3 reads CATSRAGGWQETQYF. The CDR3 nucleotides are TGCGCCACCTCACGGGCGGGGGGTTGGCAAGAGACCCAGTACTTC.

The chain links TRBV10-1 to TRBJ1-2; weak D call: TRBD1 (5 bases). This CDR3 spans 13 amino acids. Germline assignment: CDR1 WNHNN and CDR2 SYGVQD (reference sequence). The V and J ends lost 6 bases and 4 bases respectively, with 12 bases between them. This CDR3 is CASSADSLYGYTF. In nucleotides, the CDR3 is TGCGCCAGCAGCGCTGACAGTCTCTATGGCTACACCTTC.

The CDR3 region has the DNA TGTGCCAGTAGTCTGCCGGGACAGGGGAATTCACCCCTCCACTTT. Its protein is CASSLPGQGNSPLHF. The chain carries TRBV19 and TRBJ1-6; 10 nucleotides match TRBD1. From germline, CDR1 is LNHDA and CDR2 SQIVND (reference sequence). The CDR3 totals 15 residues. The V and J ends lost 5 bases and 7 bases, in that order; junction bases with no gene match: 5.

J is TRBJ2-1 and V is TRBV15; the D gene is possibly TRBD2 (6 bases). The germline CDR1 and CDR2 sequences are LNHNV and YYDKDF (reference sequence). The CDR3 spans 16 residues. V lost 5 bases to trimming and J lost 6 bases, with 20 bases between them. CDR3 amino acids: CATSVRLGVGPNEQFF. CDR3 nucleotide sequence: TGTGCCACCAGCGTAAGACTAGGCGTCGGTCCCAATGAGCAGTTCTTC.

The rearrangement uses TRBV11-2 and TRBJ2-1; unclear D gene. V gave up 5 bases and J gave up 10 bases, with 15 bases separating them. The CDR3 extends over 13 amino acids. Looked up from germline, CDR1 is SGHAT and CDR2 is FQNNGV. CDR3 nucleotide sequence: TGTGCCAGCAGCGCGGATGAAAGGTGGGAGCAGTTCTTC. Encoded protein: CASSADERWEQFF. Together with reference TRBV11-2 and TRBJ2-1, the CDR3 gives the full variable domain: EAGVAQSPRYKIIEKRQSVAFWCNPISGHATLYWYQQILGQGPKLLIQFQNNGVVDDSQLPKDRFSAERLKGVDSTLKIQPAKLEDSAVYLCASSADERWEQFFGPGTRLTVL.

The V gene is TRBV10-1, the J gene TRBJ2-1; TRBD2 agrees at 12 bases. With 6 bases clipped from V and 15 bases from J, the junction kept 12 bases outside the gene matches. CDR3 length equals 14 residues. Germline assignment: CDR1 WNHNN and CDR2 SYGVQD (reference sequence). The CDR3 spells CASRAGLAGPATFF. CDR3 sequence (DNA): TGCGCCAGCAGGGCAGGACTAGCGGGGCCGGCGACGTTCTTC.

Remarks on this clone: This sample also contains other DNA sequences that code for the same CDR3. The chain recombines TRBV4-1 with TRBJ1-2, with 7 positions matching TRBD1. Germline CDR1 MGHRA, CDR2 YSYEKL. This CDR3 region has 13 residues. V lost 1 base, J lost 5 bases, and 1 base stayed unmatched. CDR3 DNA sequence: TGCGCCAGCAGCCAAGGACAGGGATATGGCTACACCTTC. It encodes CASSQGQGYGYTF.

The chain joins TRBV6-6 to TRBJ1-4; a possible D gene is TRBD1 (6 bases). Germline loops: CDR1 MNHNY, CDR2 SVGAGI (reference sequence). The CDR3 consists of 14 residues. V shed 6 bases and J shed 3 bases, with 11 bases lying between them. Written as DNA, the CDR3 is TGTGCCAGCAGGGACAGTTCAGCTAATGAAAAACTGTTTTTT. Translated: CASRDSSANEKLFF.

CDR3 DNA: TGTGCCAGCAGTTACTCTATGGGGGGCGGCGATGAAAAACTGTTTTTT. This sequence encodes CASSYSMGGGDEKLFF. V is TRBV6-6 and J is TRBJ1-4; a weak D match, TRBD1 (6 bases). Trimming left V 0 bases short and J 6 bases short, with 14 bases between. Looked up from germline, CDR1 is MNHNY and CDR2 is SVGAGI (reference sequence). The CDR3 sequence is 16 residues long.

V and J are TRBV6-1 and TRBJ2-7; D ambiguous. Germline values: CDR1 MNHNS, CDR2 SASEGT. The CDR3 has 14 residues. The V and J ends lost 3 bases and 1 base respectively, with 10 bases between them. Written as DNA, the CDR3 is TGTGCCAGCAGTGATCCGGGTAGGTCCTACGAGCAGTACTTC. Its translation is CASSDPGRSYEQYF.

This rearrangement joins TRBV29-1 to TRBJ2-1; 12 bases fit TRBD2. The CDR3 is 14 amino acids. Germline CDR1 SQVTM, CDR2 ANQGSEA. V shed 7 bases and J 12 bases; nucleotides not matched to a gene: 13. The CDR3 region is CSAYRTSGTSGQFF. In DNA form, the CDR3 reads TGCAGCGCCTATAGGACTAGCGGGACTTCGGGGCAGTTCTTC.

V is TRBV10-3 and J is TRBJ2-5, with D perhaps matching TRBD2 (5 bases). V was cut by 9 bases and J by 6 bases, with 14 bases left in between. This CDR3 contains 12 residues. CDR1 is ENHRY, CDR2 SYGVKD, per germline. The CDR3 sequence is CAIGSYEKTQYF. Written as DNA, the CDR3 is TGTGCCATAGGGAGTTACGAAAAGACCCAGTACTTC.

This chain connects TRBV7-6 to TRBJ2-3; 9 positions match TRBD1. The germline CDR1 and CDR2 sequences are SGHVS and FNYEAQ. The CDR3 covers 15 residues. The V and J ends lost 5 bases and 3 bases, in that order; junction bases with no gene match: 6. The CDR3 loop reads CASSQTGGDTDTQYF. The CDR3 coding sequence is TGTGCCAGCAGCCAGACAGGGGGTGATACAGATACGCAGTATTTT.

The chain is built from TRBV2 and TRBJ2-1; TRBD2 aligns across 10 bases. J was trimmed by 4 bases and V by 3 bases; bases with no gene match: 3. Germline CDR1 SNHLY, CDR2 FYNNEI. The CDR3 runs 15 residues. The CDR3: CASSDGSGRYNEQFF. CDR3 sequence (DNA): TGTGCCAGCAGTGATGGTAGCGGGAGGTACAATGAGCAGTTCTTC.

The chain is built from TRBV2 and TRBJ2-1; D is perhaps TRBD1 (6 bases). V was pared by 6 bases and J by 9 bases, with 15 bases between. Germline-derived CDR1 and CDR2 are SNHLY and FYNNEI. There are 13 residues in the CDR3. CDR3 sequence: CASRRDIGVEQFF. CDR3 nucleotide sequence: TGTGCCAGCAGACGGGACATTGGGGTTGAGCAGTTCTTC.

The genes are TRBV28 and TRBJ2-1; unclear D gene. The CDR3 has 12 residues. The ends were cut back, 3 bases at V and 6 bases at J, with 6 bases in the middle. Germline V gene sequence: CDR1 MDHEN, CDR2 SYDVKM. The CDR3 DNA reads as TGTGCCAGCAGTTTGGTGCTCAATGAGCAGTTCTTC. Its translation is CASSLVLNEQFF.

The chain couples TRBV5-6 to TRBJ2-7, with a weak D call TRBD1 (6 bases). V gave up 0 bases and J gave up 4 bases, with 11 bases separating them. The CDR3 extends over 14 amino acids. CDR1 is SGHDT and CDR2 is YYEEEE in the germline V gene. CDR3 region: CASSLGDNIYEQYF. CDR3 sequence (DNA): TGTGCCAGCAGCTTGGGGGACAATATTTACGAGCAGTACTTC.

This clone has just one count. This CDR3 is CASSFTGLETQYF. The CDR3 nucleotides read TGTGCCAGCAGTTTTACAGGGTTAGAGACCCAGTACTTC. The rearrangement joins TRBV27 to TRBJ2-5; the D gene is possibly TRBD1 (6 bases). Germline assignment: CDR1 MNHEY and CDR2 SMNVEV (reference sequence). CDR3 length: 13 amino acids. Trimming took off 3 bases at V and 4 bases at J, with 9 bases between the two ends.

V is TRBV19 and J is TRBJ2-6; D not resolved. Germline values: CDR1 LNHDA, CDR2 SQIVND (reference sequence). Trimming stripped 4 bases from V and 0 bases from J, with 13 bases between. The CDR3 runs to 17 residues. The CDR3 coding sequence is TGTGCCAGTAGTAGCGGACCTCGACCCTCTGGGGCCAACGTCCTGACTTTC. Translated, it gives CASSSGPRPSGANVLTF.